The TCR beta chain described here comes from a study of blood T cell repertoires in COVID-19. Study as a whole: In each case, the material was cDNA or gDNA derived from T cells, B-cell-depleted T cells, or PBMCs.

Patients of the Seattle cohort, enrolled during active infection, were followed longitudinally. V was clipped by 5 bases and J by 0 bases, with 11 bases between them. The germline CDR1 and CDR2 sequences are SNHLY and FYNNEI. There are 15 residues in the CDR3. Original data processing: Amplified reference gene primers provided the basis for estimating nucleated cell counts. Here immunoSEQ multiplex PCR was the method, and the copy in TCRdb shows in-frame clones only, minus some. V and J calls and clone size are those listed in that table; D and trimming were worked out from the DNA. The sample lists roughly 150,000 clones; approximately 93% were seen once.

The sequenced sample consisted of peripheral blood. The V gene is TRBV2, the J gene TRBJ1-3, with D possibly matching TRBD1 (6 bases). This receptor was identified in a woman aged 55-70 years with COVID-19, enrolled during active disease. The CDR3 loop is CASSTGQSSGNTIYF. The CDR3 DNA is TGTGCCAGCAGTACCGGACAGAGCTCTGGAAACACCATATATTTT.